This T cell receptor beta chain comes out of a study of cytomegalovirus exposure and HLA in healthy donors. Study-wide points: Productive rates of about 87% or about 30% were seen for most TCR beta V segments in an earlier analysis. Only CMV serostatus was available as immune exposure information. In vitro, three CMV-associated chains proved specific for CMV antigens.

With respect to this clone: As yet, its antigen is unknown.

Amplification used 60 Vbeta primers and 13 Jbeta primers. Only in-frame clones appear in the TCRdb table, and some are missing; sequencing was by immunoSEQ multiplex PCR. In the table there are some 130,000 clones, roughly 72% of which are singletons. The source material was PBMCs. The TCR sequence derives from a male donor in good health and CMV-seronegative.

The CDR3: CASSQAPLVDRTDTQYF. CDR3 coding DNA: TGCGCCAGCAGCCAAGCTCCGCTAGTGGATCGTACTGATACGCAGTATTTT. The V call is TRBV4-1, the J call TRBJ2-3; D unresolved. Germline V gene sequence: CDR1 MGHRA, CDR2 YSYEKL. The CDR3 loop spans 17 amino acids. Deletions cut 1 base from V and 6 bases from J, with 20 bases between.